This record concerns one T cell receptor beta chain sequence. The target antigen is unknown. This sample stems from a study of T cells after yellow fever vaccination. In the study overall: SMART-Seq v4 Ultra Low Input prepared libraries from low-cell fractions.

Notes on the study in general: Weaker overall, the secondary response nonetheless peaked faster (day 5 versus 15). Post-booster repertoires again held most primary-vaccination clones (around 95% CD4, 75% to 90% CD8).

Synthesis of TCR cDNA relied on 5'RACE template switching, which attached a universal primer site and UMIs. TCRdb redid the calling of the 5' RACE reads with MiXCR, one entry per CDR3 protein. In the table there are roughly 300,000 distinct CDR3 sequences, roughly 7.5% of which are singletons. With V trimmed by 4 bases and J by 0 bases, 2 bases remained unmatched. CDR3 length: 16 amino acids. Germline V lookup: CDR1 MNHEY, CDR2 SMNVEV (reference sequence). This receptor was identified in a man between 18 and 35 years old who received the YFV17D yellow fever vaccine. The V call is TRBV27, the J call TRBJ2-1; the match to TRBD2 covers 11 bases. The sequencing here drew on PBMCs, taken about 49 days after the first yellow fever vaccination. CDR3 DNA: TGTGCCAGCAGTTCCGGGACTAGCGGCTCCTACAATGAGCAGTTCTTC. It encodes CASSSGTSGSYNEQFF.